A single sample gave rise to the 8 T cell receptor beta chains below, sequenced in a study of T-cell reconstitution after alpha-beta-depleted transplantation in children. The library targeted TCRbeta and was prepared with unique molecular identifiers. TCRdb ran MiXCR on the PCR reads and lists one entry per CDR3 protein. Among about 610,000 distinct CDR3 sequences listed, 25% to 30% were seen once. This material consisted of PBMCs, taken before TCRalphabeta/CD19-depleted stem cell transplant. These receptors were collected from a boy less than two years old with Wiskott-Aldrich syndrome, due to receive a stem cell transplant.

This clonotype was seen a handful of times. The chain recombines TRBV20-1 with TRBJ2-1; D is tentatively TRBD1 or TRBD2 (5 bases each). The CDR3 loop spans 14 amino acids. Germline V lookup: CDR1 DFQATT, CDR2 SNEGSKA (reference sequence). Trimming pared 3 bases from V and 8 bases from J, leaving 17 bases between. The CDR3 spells CSARGPKLVYEQFF. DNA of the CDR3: TGCAGTGCTAGGGGACCAAAGCTTGTATATGAGCAGTTCTTC.

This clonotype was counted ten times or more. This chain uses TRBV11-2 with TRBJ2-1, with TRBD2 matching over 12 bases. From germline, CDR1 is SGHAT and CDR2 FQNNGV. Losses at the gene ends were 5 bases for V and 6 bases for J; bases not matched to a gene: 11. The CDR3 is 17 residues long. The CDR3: CASSIYSTSGSINEQFF. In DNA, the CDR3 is TGTGCCAGCAGCATTTATTCGACTAGCGGGAGTATCAATGAGCAGTTCTTC. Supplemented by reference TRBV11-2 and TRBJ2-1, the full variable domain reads EAGVAQSPRYKIIEKRQSVAFWCNPISGHATLYWYQQILGQGPKLLIQFQNNGVVDDSQLPKDRFSAERLKGVDSTLKIQPAKLEDSAVYLCASSIYSTSGSINEQFFGPGTRLTVL.

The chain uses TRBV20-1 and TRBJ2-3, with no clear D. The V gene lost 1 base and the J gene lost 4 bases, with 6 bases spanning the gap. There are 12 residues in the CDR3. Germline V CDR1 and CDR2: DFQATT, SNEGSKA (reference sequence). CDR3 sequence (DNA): TGCAGTGCTAGAGTTTACCCAGATACGCAGTATTTT. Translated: CSARVYPDTQYF.

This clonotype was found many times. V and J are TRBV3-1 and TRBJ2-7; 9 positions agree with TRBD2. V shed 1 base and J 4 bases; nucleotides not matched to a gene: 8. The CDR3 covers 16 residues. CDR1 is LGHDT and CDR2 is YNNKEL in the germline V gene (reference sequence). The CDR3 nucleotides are TGTGCCAGCAGCCAAGGGGCTAGCGGGACTCGGTACGAGCAGTACTTC. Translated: CASSQGASGTRYEQYF.

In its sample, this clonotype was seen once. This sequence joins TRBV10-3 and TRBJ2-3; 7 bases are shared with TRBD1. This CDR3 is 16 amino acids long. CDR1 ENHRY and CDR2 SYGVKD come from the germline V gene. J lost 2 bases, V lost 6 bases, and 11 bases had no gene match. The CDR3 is CAISAKRDRSTDTQYF. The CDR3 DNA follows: TGTGCCATCAGCGCTAAGAGGGACAGATCCACAGATACGCAGTATTTT.

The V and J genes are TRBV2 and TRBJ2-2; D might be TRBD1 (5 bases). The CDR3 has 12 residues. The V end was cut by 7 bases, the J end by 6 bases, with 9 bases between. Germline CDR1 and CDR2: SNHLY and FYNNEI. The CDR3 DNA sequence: TGTGCCAGCAAGATAGGGGCCGGGGAGCTGTTTTTT. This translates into CASKIGAGELFF.

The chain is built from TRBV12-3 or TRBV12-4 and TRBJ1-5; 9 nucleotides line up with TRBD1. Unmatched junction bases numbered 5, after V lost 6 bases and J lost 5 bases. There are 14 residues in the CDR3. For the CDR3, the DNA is TGTGCCAGCAGAGGACAGGGGAGAGATCAGCCCCAGCATTTT. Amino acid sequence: CASRGQGRDQPQHF.

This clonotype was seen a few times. The CDR3 here is CASSFRQGPYGYTF. The CDR3 nucleotides read TGTGCCAGCAGTTTTAGACAGGGACCTTATGGCTACACCTTC. The genes are TRBV27 and TRBJ1-2, with TRBD1 matching 7 bases. From germline, CDR1 is MNHEY and CDR2 SMNVEV (reference sequence). V trimming: 3 bases; J trimming: 5 bases; junction bases outside the gene matches: 6. The CDR3 spans 14 residues.